This entry is about one T cell receptor beta chain. The antigen is unknown. The data are from a study of cytomegalovirus exposure and HLA in healthy donors. Study outcomes and limitations: Cytomegalovirus association was assigned to more than 150 TCR beta chains. The authors confirmed in vitro that a few CMV-associated chains were specific for CMV antigens. Subsequent analysis revealed that first-cohort TCR clusters tended to co-occur in the approximately 120 validation repertoires.

The table came from immunoSEQ multiplex PCR; TCRdb's copy has only in-frame clones and leaves some out. The sample records some 250,000 clones, around 90% being singletons. This CDR3 has 16 amino acids. CDR1 is MNHNS, CDR2 SASEGT, per germline. Trimming cost V 0 bases and J 2 bases, with 11 bases left between them. The study drew the donors from its approximately 130-subject validation cohort, separate from the roughly 710-subject first cohort. The rearrangement uses TRBV6-1 and TRBJ1-3, with no clear D. The sequenced sample consisted of PBMCs. This receptor was identified in a woman under 30 in good health and CMV-seronegative. The CDR3 protein is CASSEAVQVAGNTIYF. Written as DNA, the CDR3 is TGTGCCAGCAGTGAAGCTGTCCAGGTTGCTGGAAACACCATATATTTT.